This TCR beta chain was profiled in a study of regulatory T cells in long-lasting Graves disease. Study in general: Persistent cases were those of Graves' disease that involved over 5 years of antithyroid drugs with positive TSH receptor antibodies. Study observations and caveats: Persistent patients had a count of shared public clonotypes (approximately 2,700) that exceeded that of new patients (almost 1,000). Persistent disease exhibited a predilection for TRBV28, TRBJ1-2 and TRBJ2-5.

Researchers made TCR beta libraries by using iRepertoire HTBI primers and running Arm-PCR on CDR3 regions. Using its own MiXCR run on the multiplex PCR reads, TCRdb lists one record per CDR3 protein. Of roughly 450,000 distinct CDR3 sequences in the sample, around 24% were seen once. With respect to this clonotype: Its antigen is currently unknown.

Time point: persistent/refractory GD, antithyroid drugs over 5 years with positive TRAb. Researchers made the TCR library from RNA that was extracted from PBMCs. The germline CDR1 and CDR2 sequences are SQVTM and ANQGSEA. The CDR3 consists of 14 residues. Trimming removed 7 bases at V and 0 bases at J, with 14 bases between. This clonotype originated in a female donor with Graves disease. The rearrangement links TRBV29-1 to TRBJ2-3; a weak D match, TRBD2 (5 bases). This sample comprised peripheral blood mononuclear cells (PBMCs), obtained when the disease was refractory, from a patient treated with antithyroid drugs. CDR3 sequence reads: CSGGLGISTDTQYF. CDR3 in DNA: TGCAGCGGAGGACTGGGAATAAGCACAGATACGCAGTATTTT.